Listed here is a single T cell receptor (beta chain). This sample is part of a study of regulatory T cells in long-lasting Graves disease. Time point meaning: persistent/refractory GD, antithyroid drugs over 5 years with positive TRAb. PBMC RNA was the source of the TCR library. Patients hailed from an endocrinology department in Xi'an, China. Germline assignment: CDR1 SGHRS and CDR2 YFSETQ. V was clipped by 0 bases and J by 8 bases, with 15 bases between them. The CDR3 is 15 amino acids. Relying on iRepertoire HTBI primers and Arm-PCR of CDR3 regions, the team built TCR beta libraries. Per the authors' pipeline: Gene usage covered 50 to 75 TRBV and some 13 TRBJ segments. TCRdb re-derived calls from the multiplex PCR reads in MiXCR, one entry per CDR3 protein. TCRdb assigned the V and J calls; the authors' analysis was not used. The table includes over 300,000 distinct CDR3 sequences, 15% to 20% detected once.

The origin of this receptor is a female donor with Graves disease. The gene calls are TRBV5-1 and TRBJ1-5, with a tentative D call TRBD1 (5 bases). Source: peripheral blood mononuclear cells (PBMCs), taken when the disease was refractory, from a patient treated with antithyroid drugs. The CDR3 loop reads CASSLGTGGLEPQHF. The CDR3 nucleotides are TGCGCCAGCAGCTTGGGTACGGGGGGATTGGAGCCCCAGCATTTT. The full variable domain, in which reference TRBV5-1 and TRBJ1-5 provide the parts outside the CDR3, is KAGVTQTPRYLIKTRGQQVTLSCSPISGHRSVSWYQQTPGQGLQFLFEYFSETQRNKGNFPGRFSGRQFSNSRSEMNVSTLELGDSALYLCASSLGTGGLEPQHFGDGTRLSIL.